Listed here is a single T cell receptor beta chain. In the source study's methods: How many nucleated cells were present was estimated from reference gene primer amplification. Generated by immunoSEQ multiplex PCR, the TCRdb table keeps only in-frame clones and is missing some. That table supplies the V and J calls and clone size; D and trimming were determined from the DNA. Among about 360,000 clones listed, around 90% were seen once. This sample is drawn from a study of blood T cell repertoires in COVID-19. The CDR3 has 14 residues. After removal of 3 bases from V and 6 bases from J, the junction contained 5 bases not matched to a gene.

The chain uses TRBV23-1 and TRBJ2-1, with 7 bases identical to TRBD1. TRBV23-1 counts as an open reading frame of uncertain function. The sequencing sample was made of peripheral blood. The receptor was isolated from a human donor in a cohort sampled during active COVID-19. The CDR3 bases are TGCGCCAGCAGTCATCCACAGGGGAGCAATGAGCAGTTCTTC. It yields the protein CASSHPQGSNEQFF.